A selection of T cell receptor beta chains follows, all from one sample in a study of T cell responses to AZD1222 COVID-19 vaccine. Here immunoSEQ multiplex PCR was the method, and the copy in TCRdb shows in-frame clones only, minus some. The sample records 150,000 to 200,000 clones, about 89% being singletons. The sequences come from peripheral blood, collected 28 days after the second AZD1222 dose. The receptors were sampled from an adult who received the AZD1222 COVID-19 vaccine. The CDR3 runs from the conserved cysteine through the conserved F or W. The order of the fields is V gene, D gene, clone size, J gene, CDR3 DNA, CDR3 protein. The D gene is left open where the match is weak. Clone size appears in some rows only: once, few, many, or a class for an expanded clone.

TRBV27	NA	NA	TRBJ2-7	TGTGCCAGCAGCCCACAGGGTAGCGAGCAGTACTTC	CASSPQGSEQYF
TRBV30	NA	NA	TRBJ2-3	TGTGCCTGGAGTGCCGTTAGTCGGGATACGCAGTATTTT	CAWSAVSRDTQYF
TRBV28	TRBD1	NA	TRBJ1-2	TGTGCCAGCAGTTCGACCGACAGGGGAGGAAATGGCTACACCTTC	CASSSTDRGGNGYTF
TRBV24-1	NA	once	TRBJ1-5	TGTGCCACCAGTGACAGCTTGGACAGACCCAATCAGCCCCAGCATTTT	CATSDSLDRPNQPQHF
TRBV9	TRBD1	NA	TRBJ1-2	TGTGCCAGCAGCCCCACGACAGGGGGCGGCGGCTACACCTTC	CASSPTTGGGGYTF
TRBV7-9	TRBD1	NA	TRBJ1-5	TGTGCCAGTGGAGGACAGGGAATAAATCAGCCCCAGCATTTT	CASGGQGINQPQHF
TRBV5-6	NA	NA	TRBJ2-7	TGTGCCAGCAGCTTCGGGTCCGGCGAGCAGTACTTC	CASSFGSGEQYF
TRBV7-9	NA	NA	TRBJ2-5	TGTGCCAGCAGCTTATTACGCCCAGGGGACCAAGAGACCCAGTACTTC	CASSLLRPGDQETQYF
TRBV9	NA	NA	TRBJ2-2	TGTGCCAGCAGCGTTAGCGGCAACGGGGAGCTGTTTTTT	CASSVSGNGELFF
TRBV10-3	TRBD2	NA	TRBJ2-7	TGTGCCATCAGTGAGGTTCTAGCGGGGACCTACGAGCAGTACTTC	CAISEVLAGTYEQYF
TRBV27	NA	NA	TRBJ1-2	TGTGCCAGCAGCCTTCGAGGTGTGGGATATGGCTACACCTTC	CASSLRGVGYGYTF
TRBV19	TRBD2	NA	TRBJ2-3	TGTGCCAGTAAAATGGGGAGGACTAGCGGTAGCACAGATACGCAGTATTTT	CASKMGRTSGSTDTQYF
TRBV14	TRBD2	NA	TRBJ2-7	TGTGCCAGCAGCCCCTTAGCGGGAGGGAGCTCCTACGAGCAGTACTTC	CASSPLAGGSSYEQYF
TRBV4-3	NA	NA	TRBJ2-3	TGCGCCAGCAGCCAAACTATAGGCGGGAAGGGGGATACGCAGTATTTT	CASSQTIGGKGDTQYF
TRBV10-3	NA	NA	TRBJ1-2	TGTGCCATCAGTGAGTCAGGGGGAGATGGCTACACCTTC	CAISESGGDGYTF
TRBV18	TRBD1	NA	TRBJ2-7	TGTGCCAGCTCACCATCGGGACAGGGTCAAATGCAGTACTTC	CASSPSGQGQMQYF
TRBV9	NA	NA	TRBJ1-2	TGTGCCAGCAGCGGCCTATTGTATGGCTACACCTTC	CASSGLLYGYTF
TRBV28	TRBD1	NA	TRBJ1-2	TGTGCCGTTGACAACAGGGGAGCTGATGGCTACACCTTC	CAVDNRGADGYTF
TRBV28	NA	NA	TRBJ2-2	TGTGCCAGCAGTTCCGTAGGCCCCTGCTGTTGGGAGCTGTTTTTT	CASSSVGPCCWELFF
TRBV6-2/TRBV6-3	NA	NA	TRBJ1-2	TGTGCCAGCAGTATCCTGTCTAGTGGCTACACCTTC	CASSILSSGYTF
TRBV5-5	NA	NA	TRBJ1-2	TGTGCCAGCAGCTTTTCGGGGGAAAGAACTAACTATGGCTACACCTTC	CASSFSGERTNYGYTF
TRBV5-5	NA	NA	TRBJ1-5	TGTGCCAGCAGCTTGGAGGGTGGAGGGCAGCCCCAGCATTTT	CASSLEGGGQPQHF
TRBV3-1/TRBV3-2	TRBD2	NA	TRBJ2-5	TGTGCCAGCAGCCAACTAGCGGGGACCAAGACCCAGTACTTC	CASSQLAGTKTQYF
TRBV28	TRBD2	NA	TRBJ2-1	TGTGCCAGCAGTTTACCGGGACTAGCGAACAATGAGCAGTTCTTC	CASSLPGLANNEQFF
TRBV6-5	TRBD2	NA	TRBJ2-2	TGTGCCAGCAAATCTAGCGGGGGATTCACCGGGGAGCTGTTTTTT	CASKSSGGFTGELFF
TRBV7-2	NA	NA	TRBJ1-2	TGTGCCAGCAGCCGGACCAAAGATTATGGCTACACCTTC	CASSRTKDYGYTF
TRBV4-2	NA	NA	TRBJ1-1	TGTGCCAGCAGTCCCGGACACGGGGACACTGAAGCTTTCTTT	CASSPGHGDTEAFF
TRBV7-3	NA	NA	TRBJ2-7	TGTGCCAGCAGCTTAACCCCCTTAGCTCTCGAGCAGTACTTC	CASSLTPLALEQYF
TRBV5-1	NA	NA	TRBJ2-7	TGCGCCAGCAGCTTGGCGGAACCGCCTTACGAGCAGTACTTC	CASSLAEPPYEQYF
TRBV18	TRBD1	NA	TRBJ1-2	TGTGCCAGCTCACCCGGACAGGCGGGTCGTGGCTACACCTTC	CASSPGQAGRGYTF
TRBV7-2	NA	NA	TRBJ2-1	TGTGCCAGCAGCCCCGCTGTCTACAATGAGCAGTTCTTC	CASSPAVYNEQFF
TRBV5-1	NA	NA	TRBJ2-1	TGCGCCAGCAGCCTTTCCGACATGGGGTCCTACAATGAGCAGTTCTTC	CASSLSDMGSYNEQFF
TRBV5-1	TRBD2	NA	TRBJ2-5	TGCGCCAGCAGCTTGGGCGGACTAGCGGGAGGAGAGACCCAGTACTTC	CASSLGGLAGGETQYF
TRBV6-1	TRBD2	NA	TRBJ2-1	TGTGCCAGCAGTGAAGATGGTAGCGGGAGTCTCTACAATGAGCAGTTCTTC	CASSEDGSGSLYNEQFF
TRBV28	NA	NA	TRBJ1-2	TGTGCCAGCAGTTCCCCCAGGATGGGGAACAACTATGGCTACACCTTC	CASSSPRMGNNYGYTF
TRBV12-3/TRBV12-4	NA	NA	TRBJ2-7	TGTGCCAGCAGTACCACAGGGAACGAGCAGTACTTC	CASSTTGNEQYF
TRBV30	NA	NA	TRBJ1-1	TGTGCCTGGACAGGGGCGTACTACACTGAAGCTTTCTTT	CAWTGAYYTEAFF
TRBV21-1	NA	NA	TRBJ2-6	TGTGCCAGCAGCAAAGGTCCGATCTCCTGGGGGGCCAACGTCCTGACTTTC	CASSKGPISWGANVLTF
TRBV5-1	NA	NA	TRBJ2-7	TGCGCCAGCAGCTTCCACTTGCCGGGGCGGATAGGCTACGAGCAGTACTTC	CASSFHLPGRIGYEQYF
TRBV3-1/TRBV3-2	TRBD1	NA	TRBJ1-2	TGTGCCAGCAGCCATCCGGACAGGGGGCCCACGTTCAGTGGCTACACCTTC	CASSHPDRGPTFSGYTF
TRBV5-5	NA	NA	TRBJ1-3	TGTGCCAGCAGCCGAGGACAAACGGTCTCTGGAAACACCATATATTTT	CASSRGQTVSGNTIYF
TRBV7-8	NA	NA	TRBJ1-2	TGTGCCAGCAGCTTAAGGGATGAGGGTAACTATGGCTACACCTTC	CASSLRDEGNYGYTF
TRBV28	NA	NA	TRBJ1-5	TGTGCCAGCAGCCCCAACAGTAGTAATCAGCCCCAGCATTTT	CASSPNSSNQPQHF
TRBV19	TRBD1	NA	TRBJ1-4	TGTGCCAGTAGTATGGAAACCACAGGGGCTCTTGAAAAACTGTTTTTT	CASSMETTGALEKLFF
TRBV3-1/TRBV3-2	NA	NA	TRBJ2-1	TGTGCCAGCAGCCTCGCTAGCGCCAGGAATGAGCAGTTCTTC	CASSLASARNEQFF
TRBV27	NA	NA	TRBJ2-4	TGTGCCAGCAGTCCGTTGGACGTTTACCTCCTAGCCAAAAACATTCAGTACTTC	CASSPLDVYLLAKNIQYF
TRBV30	NA	NA	TRBJ2-5	TGTGCCTGGAGGGGTAGTGAGACCCAGTACTTC	CAWRGSETQYF
TRBV28	NA	NA	TRBJ2-7	TGTGCCAGCAGGCGGGCCACCTACGAGCAGTACTTC	CASRRATYEQYF
TRBV24-1	TRBD1	once	TRBJ2-6	TGTGCCACCAGTGACCGTCGACAGGGCGCCTCTGGGGCCAACGTCCTGACTTTC	CATSDRRQGASGANVLTF
TRBV30	NA	NA	TRBJ1-2	TGTGCCTGGTCGATGGGGGGCCGTGCAGGCTACACCTTC	CAWSMGGRAGYTF
TRBV6-2/TRBV6-3	NA	NA	TRBJ1-2	TGTGCCAGCAGCTCACCGGGTGGCTACACCTTC	CASSSPGGYTF
TRBV4-3	NA	NA	TRBJ1-4	TGCGCCAGCAGCCCCCTGGTAGGAGATGCCACCCCAACTAATGAAAAACTGTTTTTT	CASSPLVGDATPTNEKLFF
TRBV6-5	TRBD2	NA	TRBJ2-7	TGTGCCAGCAGGGGGGGCCTAGCGGGAGCCTACGAGCAGTACTTC	CASRGGLAGAYEQYF